One sample yielded the 5 T cell receptor beta chains listed below, sequenced in a study of cytomegalovirus exposure and HLA in healthy donors. Researchers ran the PCR with 60 Vbeta and 13 Jbeta primers. Data came from immunoSEQ multiplex PCR; TCRdb stores just in-frame clones and leaves some out. The data contain over 150,000 clones, approximately 72% of them seen just once; the ten biggest clones take up more than 1.2%. Sequences were obtained from PBMCs. The receptors shown here come from a man aged 18 to 35 in good health and CMV-seronegative.

There are a few counts of this clone. In the same sample, other DNA sequences code for this CDR3. CDR3 sequence (DNA): TGCAGTGCTAGACAGGGCTACGAGCAGTACTTC. Its translation: CSARQGYEQYF. The V call is TRBV20-1, the J call TRBJ2-7; D perhaps matches TRBD1 (5 bases). Germline V gives CDR1 DFQATT, CDR2 SNEGSKA (reference sequence). The CDR3 is 11 amino acids. The ends were cut back, 2 bases at V and 3 bases at J, with 5 bases in the middle.

The genes are TRBV5-5 and TRBJ2-5; 8 positions agree with TRBD1. CDR1 and CDR2 (germline): SGHKS, YYEKEE (reference sequence). CDR3 size: 14 residues. The ends lost 4 bases at V and 4 bases at J; junction bases unmatched: 6. In DNA, the CDR3 is TGTGCCAGCAGCGGAGGGACAGGAGGAGAGACCCAGTACTTC. It yields the protein CASSGGTGGETQYF.

The V and J genes are TRBV19 and TRBJ2-7; TRBD2 is a possible D gene (6 bases). V dropped 1 base and J dropped 6 bases, with 16 bases sitting between them. The CDR3 is made up of 15 amino acids. In germline, CDR1 is LNHDA, CDR2 SQIVND (reference sequence). Written as DNA, the CDR3 is TGTGCCAGTAGTATAGTTGGGGACTCCGTGTTCGAGCAGTACTTC. Translated: CASSIVGDSVFEQYF.

The chain has TRBV7-2 and TRBJ1-1; maybe TRBD1 (6 bases). The CDR3 runs to 14 residues. Germline lookup yields CDR1 SGHTA and CDR2 FQGNSA. Trimming took off 3 bases at V and 7 bases at J, with 15 bases between the two ends. The CDR3 is CASSLRGETGEAFF. CDR3 sequence (DNA): TGTGCCAGCAGCTTGAGAGGTGAGACAGGTGAAGCTTTCTTT.

This clone was seen more than once but under ten times. This rearrangement joins TRBV7-8 to TRBJ2-7; no clear D. Germline CDR1 is SGHVS and CDR2 is FQNEAQ. V lost 1 base, J lost 0 bases, and 7 bases lay in between. CDR3 size: 14 residues. CDR3 DNA sequence: TGTGCCAGCAGCTTAGGTCCCAGCTCCTACGAGCAGTACTTC. The encoded protein is CASSLGPSSYEQYF. The full variable domain, rest sourced from reference TRBV7-8 and TRBJ2-7, is GAGVSQSPRYKVAKRGQDVALRCDPISGHVSLFWYQQALGQGPEFLTYFQNEAQLDKSGLPSDRFFAERPEGSVSTLKIQRTQQEDSAVYLCASSLGPSSYEQYFGPGTRLTVT.